This T cell receptor beta chain was identified in a study of blood T cell repertoires in COVID-19. Background on the study: Sites across the United States, Italy and Spain contributed samples from acute and convalescent COVID-19. PBMCs, B-cell-depleted T cells, or T cells were the source of the cDNA or gDNA that made up the material.

The CDR3 is 15 amino acids. Germline V gene lookup returns CDR1 MNHEY and CDR2 SVGAGI. V was pared by 0 bases and J by 5 bases, with 13 bases between. A Seattle source enrolled patients during active infection and followed them longitudinally. In the source study's methods: Amplification of reference gene primers provided the estimated nucleated cell counts. Sequencing was performed with immunoSEQ multiplex PCR; in TCRdb, only in-frame clones are kept and a portion is missing. The V and J calls and clone size come from that table; D and trimming were worked out from the DNA. The sample comprises roughly 100,000 clones, 92% of which are singletons, and more than 1.5% rests with the top ten.

This receptor was obtained from a woman between 50 and 59 years old with COVID-19, enrolled during active disease. This chain uses TRBV6-5 with TRBJ2-5; maybe TRBD2 (5 bases). The source material was peripheral blood. The CDR3 coding sequence is TGTGCCAGCAGTTACTCCCCCGGGGTTGGGGAGACCCAGTACTTC. This sequence encodes CASSYSPGVGETQYF.